This T cell receptor beta chain was observed in a study of T cell changes during pregnancy in multiple sclerosis. V dropped 0 bases and J dropped 5; count of bases not matched to a gene: 5. CDR1 MGHRA and CDR2 YSYEKL come from the germline V gene. This CDR3 region has 17 residues. This clone appeared once. Clones were read by immunoSEQ multiplex PCR, and TCRdb kept only the in-frame ones, dropping some. The sample gives nearly 50,000 clones, over 85% of which show up once; 0.47% is in the top ten. The chain carries TRBV4-1 and TRBJ1-6, with 9 positions matching TRBD1. This TCR came from a female donor with multiple sclerosis, enrolled in a pregnancy study. Specimen: CD4+ T cells from peripheral blood mononuclear cells, collected in the first trimester of pregnancy. This CDR3 reads CASSQDLWTGDNSPLHF. For the CDR3, the DNA is TGCGCCAGCAGCCAAGATCTCTGGACAGGGGATAATTCACCCCTCCACTTT.